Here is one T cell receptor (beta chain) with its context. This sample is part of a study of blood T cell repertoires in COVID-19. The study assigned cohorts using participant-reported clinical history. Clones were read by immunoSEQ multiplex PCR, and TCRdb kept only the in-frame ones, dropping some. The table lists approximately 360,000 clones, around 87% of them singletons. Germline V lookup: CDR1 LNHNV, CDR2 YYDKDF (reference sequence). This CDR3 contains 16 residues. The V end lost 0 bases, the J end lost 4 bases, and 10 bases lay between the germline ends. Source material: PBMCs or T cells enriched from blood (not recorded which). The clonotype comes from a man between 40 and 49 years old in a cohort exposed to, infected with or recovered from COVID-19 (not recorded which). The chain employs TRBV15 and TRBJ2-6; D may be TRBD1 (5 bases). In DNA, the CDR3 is TGTGCCACCAGCAGAGACCAGGGTTCCGGGGCCAACGTCCTGACTTTC. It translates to CATSRDQGSGANVLTF. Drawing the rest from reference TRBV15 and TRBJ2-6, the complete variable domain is DAMVIQNPRYQVTQFGKPVTLSCSQTLNHNVMYWYQQKSSQAPKLLFHYYDKDFNNEADTPDNFQSRRPNTSFCFLDIRSPGLGDTAMYLCATSRDQGSGANVLTFGAGSRLTVL.